This TCR beta chain comes out of a study of T cell repertoires in cytomegalovirus infection. Germline CDR1 and CDR2: SGHVS and FQNEAQ. The ends lost 5 bases at V and 5 bases at J; junction bases unmatched: 6. The CDR3 runs 16 residues. This clonotype has at least ten counts. What it binds is not known. TCRdb fed the reads into MiXCR, producing one record per CDR3 protein. The sample has about 920,000 distinct CDR3 sequences, approximately 31% seen once. Study-level findings and limits: There were carriers of CMV plus the relevant HLA, and cumulative public TCR beta family frequency identified them.

The chain recombines TRBV7-8 with TRBJ2-1, with TRBD2 identical over 13 bases. The TCR sequence derives from a human donor in good health (CMV status not recorded). Some clones in this sample may be carry-over from other donors' samples. Here the sequenced sample was cultured CD8+ T cells from PBMCs, taken from culture after CMV antigen stimulation. The DNA for the CDR3 is TGTGCCAGCAGCCCCCCGGGACTAGCGGGGAACAATGAGCAGTTCTTC. This sequence encodes CASSPPGLAGNNEQFF.